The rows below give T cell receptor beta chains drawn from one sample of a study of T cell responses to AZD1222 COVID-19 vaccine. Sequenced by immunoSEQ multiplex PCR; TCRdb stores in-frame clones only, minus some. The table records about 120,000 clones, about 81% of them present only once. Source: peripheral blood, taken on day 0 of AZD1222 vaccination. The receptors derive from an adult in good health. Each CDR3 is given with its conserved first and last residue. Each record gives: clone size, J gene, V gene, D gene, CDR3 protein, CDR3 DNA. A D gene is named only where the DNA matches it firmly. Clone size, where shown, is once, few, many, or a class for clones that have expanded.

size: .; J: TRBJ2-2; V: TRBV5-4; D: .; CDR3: CASSLWVGGSGELFF; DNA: TGTGCCAGCAGCTTGTGGGTAGGGGGTTCCGGGGAGCTGTTTTTT
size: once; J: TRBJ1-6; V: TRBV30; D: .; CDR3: CAWSNLEPGRDSPLHF; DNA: TGTGCCTGGAGTAACCTCGAGCCCGGGAGGGATTCACCCCTCCACTTT
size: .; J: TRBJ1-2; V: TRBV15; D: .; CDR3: CATSARGGGSGYGYTF; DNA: TGTGCCACCAGCGCTCGCGGGGGGGGATCGGGCTATGGCTACACCTTC
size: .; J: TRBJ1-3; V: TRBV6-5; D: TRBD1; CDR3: CASSTHRGQGNTIYF; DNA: TGTGCCAGCAGTACACACAGGGGGCAAGGAAACACCATATATTTT
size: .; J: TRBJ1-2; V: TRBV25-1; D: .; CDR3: CASSESRPGYGYTF; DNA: TGTGCCAGCAGTGAATCCCGGCCCGGATATGGCTACACCTTC
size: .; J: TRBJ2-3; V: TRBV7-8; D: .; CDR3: CASSRTDTQYF; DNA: TGTGCCAGCAGCCGTACAGATACGCAGTATTTT
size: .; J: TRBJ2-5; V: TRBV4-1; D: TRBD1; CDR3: CASSHQQGKETQYF; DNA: TGCGCCAGCAGCCATCAACAGGGGAAAGAGACCCAGTACTTC
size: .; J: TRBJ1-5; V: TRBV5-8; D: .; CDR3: CASSLWGGGGQPQHF; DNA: TGTGCCAGCAGCTTGTGGGGGGGCGGAGGTCAGCCCCAGCATTTT
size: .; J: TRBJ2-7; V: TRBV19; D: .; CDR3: CASSIAQNSYEQYF; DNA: TGTGCCAGTAGTATAGCCCAGAACTCCTACGAGCAGTACTTC
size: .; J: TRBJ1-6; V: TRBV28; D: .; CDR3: CASSSGGGNSPLHF; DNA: TGTGCCAGCAGTTCGGGGGGAGGTAATTCACCCCTCCACTTT
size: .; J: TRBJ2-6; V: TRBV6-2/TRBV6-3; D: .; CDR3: CASSPPDGPGANVLTF; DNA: TGTGCCAGCAGCCCCCCGGACGGACCTGGGGCCAACGTCCTGACTTTC
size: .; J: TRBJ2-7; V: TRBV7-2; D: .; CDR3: CASSLEQGNYEQYF; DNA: TGTGCCAGCAGCTTAGAGCAGGGGAATTACGAGCAGTACTTC
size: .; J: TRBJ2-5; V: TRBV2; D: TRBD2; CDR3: CASREGLAGAVTQYF; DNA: TGTGCCAGCAGGGAAGGACTAGCGGGAGCGGTGACCCAGTACTTC
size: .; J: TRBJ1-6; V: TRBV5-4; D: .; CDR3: CASSLRGGTDSPLHF; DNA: TGTGCCAGCAGCTTGCGTGGGGGCACGGATTCACCCCTCCACTTT
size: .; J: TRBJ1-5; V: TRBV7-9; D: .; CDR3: CASSLGSGQPQHF; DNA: TGTGCCAGCAGCTTAGGGTCGGGGCAGCCCCAGCATTTT
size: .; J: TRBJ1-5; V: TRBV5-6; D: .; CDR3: CASSLSGGYNQPQHF; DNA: TGTGCCAGCAGCTTGAGCGGGGGCTACAATCAGCCCCAGCATTTT
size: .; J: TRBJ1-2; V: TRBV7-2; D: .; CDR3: CASSLADSPGANYGYTF; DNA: TGTGCCAGCAGCTTAGCGGACTCTCCCGGAGCTAACTATGGCTACACCTTC
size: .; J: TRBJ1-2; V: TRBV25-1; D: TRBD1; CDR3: CASSSGNRGIYGYTF; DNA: TGTGCCAGCAGTTCGGGGAACAGGGGGATCTATGGCTACACCTTC
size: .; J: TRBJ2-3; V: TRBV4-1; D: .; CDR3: CASSQEGVPGTDTQYF; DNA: TGCGCCAGCAGCCAAGAAGGGGTCCCGGGCACAGATACGCAGTATTTT
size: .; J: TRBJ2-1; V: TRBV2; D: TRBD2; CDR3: CASSESRTSGSRHEQFF; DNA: TGTGCCAGCAGTGAATCCCGGACTAGCGGGAGTAGGCATGAGCAGTTCTTC
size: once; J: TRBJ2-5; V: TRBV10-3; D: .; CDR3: CAMGAGQETQYF; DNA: TGTGCCATGGGTGCAGGGCAAGAGACCCAGTACTTC
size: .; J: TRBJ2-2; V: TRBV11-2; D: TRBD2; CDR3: CASSRLAGSGELFF; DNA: TGTGCCAGCAGCCGCTTAGCGGGGAGCGGGGAGCTGTTTTTT
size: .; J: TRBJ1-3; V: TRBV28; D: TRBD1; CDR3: CASIAGGVGNTIYF; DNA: TGTGCCAGCATCGCAGGGGGCGTCGGAAACACCATATATTTT
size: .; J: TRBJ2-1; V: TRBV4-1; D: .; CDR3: CASSQAPSARDKSQFF; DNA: TGCGCCAGCAGCCAAGCCCCTAGCGCCCGTGACAAGTCGCAGTTCTTC
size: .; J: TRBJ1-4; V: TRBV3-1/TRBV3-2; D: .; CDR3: CASSQDGGGPKFF; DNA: TGTGCCAGCAGCCAAGATGGGGGCGGTCCTAAGTTTTTT
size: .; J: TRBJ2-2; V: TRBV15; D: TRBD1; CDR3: CATSIPGTGAGELFF; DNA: TGTGCCACCAGCATTCCCGGGACAGGGGCCGGGGAGCTGTTTTTT
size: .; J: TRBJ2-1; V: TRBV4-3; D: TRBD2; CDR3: CASSQEGLAGGAQFF; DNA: TGCGCCAGCAGCCAAGAGGGACTAGCGGGGGGGGCGCAGTTCTTC
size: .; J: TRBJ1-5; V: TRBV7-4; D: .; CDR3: CASSLGVRSSYSNQPQHF; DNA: TGTGCCAGCAGCTTAGGGGTCAGGAGTTCTTATAGCAATCAGCCCCAGCATTTT
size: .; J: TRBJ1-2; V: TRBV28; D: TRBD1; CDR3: CASTSRQGLNGYTF; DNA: TGTGCCAGCACTTCGAGACAGGGATTGAACGGCTACACCTTC
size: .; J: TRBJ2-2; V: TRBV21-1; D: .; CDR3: CASLIPGLAGGPTGELFF; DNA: TGTGCCAGCCTCATACCGGGACTAGCGGGAGGGCCCACCGGGGAGCTGTTTTTT
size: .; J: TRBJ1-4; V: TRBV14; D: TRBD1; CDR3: CASSQPDRGEKLFF; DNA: TGTGCCAGCAGCCAACCTGACAGGGGCGAAAAACTGTTTTTT
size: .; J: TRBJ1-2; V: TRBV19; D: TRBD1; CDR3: CASRPTGGDYGYTF; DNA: TGTGCCAGTAGACCGACAGGGGGCGACTATGGCTACACCTTC
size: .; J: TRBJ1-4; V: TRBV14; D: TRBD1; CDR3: CASSRTGIGEKLFF; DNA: TGTGCCAGCAGCCGGACAGGGATCGGTGAAAAACTGTTTTTT
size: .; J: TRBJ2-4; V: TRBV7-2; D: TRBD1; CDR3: CASSLGGTGGNIQYF; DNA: TGTGCCAGCAGCTTAGGGGGGACAGGGGGAAACATTCAGTACTTC
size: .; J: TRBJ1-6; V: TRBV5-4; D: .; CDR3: CASSLGAGGASPLHF; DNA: TGTGCCAGCAGCTTGGGGGCGGGTGGGGCGTCACCCCTCCACTTT
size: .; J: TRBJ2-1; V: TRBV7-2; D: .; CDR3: CASSLGQGLYNEQFF; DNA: TGTGCCAGCAGCTTAGGGCAGGGGCTGTACAATGAGCAGTTCTTC
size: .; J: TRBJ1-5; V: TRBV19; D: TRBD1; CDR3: CASSDRGRVQPQHF; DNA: TGTGCCAGTAGTGACAGGGGGCGAGTTCAGCCCCAGCATTTT
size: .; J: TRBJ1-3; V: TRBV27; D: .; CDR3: CASRRGGEAGNTIYF; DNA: TGTGCCAGCAGACGGGGGGGAGAAGCTGGAAACACCATATATTTT
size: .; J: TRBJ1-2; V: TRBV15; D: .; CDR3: CATSRGGAGDYGYTF; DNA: TGTGCCACCAGCAGAGGAGGGGCAGGGGACTATGGCTACACCTTC
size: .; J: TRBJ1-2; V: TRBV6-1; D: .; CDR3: CASSEFSGYTF; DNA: TGTGCCAGCAGTGAATTTTCTGGCTACACCTTC
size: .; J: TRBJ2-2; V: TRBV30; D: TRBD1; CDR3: CAWSFPDREAGELFF; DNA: TGTGCCTGGAGTTTTCCGGACAGGGAGGCCGGGGAGCTGTTTTTT
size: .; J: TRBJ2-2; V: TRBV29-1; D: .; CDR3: CSVSTGANTGELFF; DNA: TGCAGCGTTTCAACAGGTGCAAACACCGGGGAGCTGTTTTTT
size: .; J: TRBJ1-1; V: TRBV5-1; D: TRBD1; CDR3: CASSGRQGAEAFF; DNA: TGCGCCAGCAGTGGTAGGCAGGGGGCTGAAGCTTTCTTT
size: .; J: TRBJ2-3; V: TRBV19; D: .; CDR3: CASSNRPQSTDTQYF; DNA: TGTGCCAGTAGCAATCGGCCACAGAGCACAGATACGCAGTATTTT
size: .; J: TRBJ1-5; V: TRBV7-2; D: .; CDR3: CASSLGGASNQPQHF; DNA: TGTGCCAGCAGCTTGGGGGGCGCGAGCAATCAGCCCCAGCATTTT
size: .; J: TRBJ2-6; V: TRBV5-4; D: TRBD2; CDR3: CASSLGGSSGEVSGANVLTF; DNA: TGTGCCAGCAGCTTGGGAGGGTCTAGCGGGGAGGTTTCTGGGGCCAACGTCCTGACTTTC
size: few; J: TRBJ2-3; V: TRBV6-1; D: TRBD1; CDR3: CASSEATGGADTQYF; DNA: TGTGCCAGCAGTGAAGCGACAGGGGGCGCAGATACGCAGTATTTT
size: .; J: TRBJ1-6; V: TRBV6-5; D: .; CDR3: CASRQSSYNSPLHF; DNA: TGTGCCAGCAGGCAGAGCTCCTATAATTCACCCCTCCACTTT
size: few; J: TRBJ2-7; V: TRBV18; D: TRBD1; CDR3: CASSTETGGEQYF; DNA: TGTGCCAGCTCAACGGAGACAGGGGGCGAGCAGTACTTC
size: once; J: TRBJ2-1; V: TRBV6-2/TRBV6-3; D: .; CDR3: CASSYGQGGNEQFF; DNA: TGTGCCAGCAGTTACGGGCAGGGAGGCAATGAGCAGTTCTTC
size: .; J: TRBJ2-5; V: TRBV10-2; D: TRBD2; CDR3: CASSETPSGGARYQYF; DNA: TGCGCCAGCAGTGAAACGCCTAGCGGGGGGGCTAGGTACCAGTACTTC